This T cell receptor beta chain came from a study of liver allograft versus peripheral blood T cells. Across the study: Repertoires from peripheral blood of liver transplant recipients were compared with those inside their transplanted livers.

CDR3 length: 20 residues. Germline V gives CDR1 SEHNR, CDR2 FQNEAQ (reference sequence). Trimming cost V 6 bases and J 5 bases, with 31 bases left between them. TCRdb re-called the reads through MiXCR, storing one row per CDR3 protein. The sample carries around 11,000 distinct CDR3 sequences, 20% to 25% recorded once. This clonotype was sampled from a human patient who had a liver transplant. T cells may partly derive from the graft donor. The V gene is TRBV7-9, the J gene TRBJ2-2; D perhaps matches TRBD1 (9 bases). The CDR3 DNA reads TGTGCCAGCAGAACCTCGGGACAGGGCCGAAAGCGGGAGTTAACCGGGGAGCTGTTTTTT. The encoded protein is CASRTSGQGRKRELTGELFF.